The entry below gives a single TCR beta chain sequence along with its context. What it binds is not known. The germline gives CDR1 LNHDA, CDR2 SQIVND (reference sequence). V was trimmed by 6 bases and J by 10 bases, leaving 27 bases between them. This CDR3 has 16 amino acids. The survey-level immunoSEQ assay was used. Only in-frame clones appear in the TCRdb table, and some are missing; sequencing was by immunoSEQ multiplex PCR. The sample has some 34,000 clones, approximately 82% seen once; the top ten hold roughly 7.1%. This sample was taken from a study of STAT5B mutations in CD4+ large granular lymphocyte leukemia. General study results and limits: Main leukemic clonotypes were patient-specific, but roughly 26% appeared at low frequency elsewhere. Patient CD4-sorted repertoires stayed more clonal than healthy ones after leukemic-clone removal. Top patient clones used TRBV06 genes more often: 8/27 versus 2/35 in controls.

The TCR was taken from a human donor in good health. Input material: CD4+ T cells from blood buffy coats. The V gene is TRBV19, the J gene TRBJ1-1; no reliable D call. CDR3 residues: CASRSQPLSVSESAFF. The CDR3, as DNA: TGTGCCAGTAGATCCCAGCCCCTTTCGGTTTCGGAGTCAGCTTTCTTT.